This entry lists 18 T cell receptor beta chains sequenced from one sample in a study of blood T cell repertoires in COVID-19. Method: immunoSEQ multiplex PCR; TCRdb's copy keeps in-frame clones and lacks some. This table has about 67,000 clones, around 88% appearing once. The specimen sequenced was peripheral blood. These TCRs come from a woman aged 80 or over with acute or convalescent COVID-19.

The rearrangement links TRBV6-2 or TRBV6-3 to TRBJ1-1, with 8 bases lining up with TRBD1. The CDR3 totals 13 residues. From germline, CDR1 is MNHEY and CDR2 SVGEGT. Trimming cost V 4 bases and J 8 bases; bases outside gene matches: 6. CDR3 sequence: CASSSSGGREAFF. CDR3 coding DNA: TGTGCCAGCAGTTCATCAGGGGGCCGCGAAGCTTTCTTT.

The gene calls are TRBV2 and TRBJ1-2; D gene ambiguous. The germline CDR1 and CDR2 sequences are SNHLY and FYNNEI. V lost 7 bases and J 0 bases, leaving 3 bases between the germline ends. This CDR3 region has 11 residues. Written as DNA, the CDR3 is TGTGCCAGCACCACTAACTATGGCTACACCTTC. This encodes CASTTNYGYTF.

This chain links TRBV5-6 with TRBJ1-1, with D unresolved. There are 14 residues in the CDR3. Germline V gives CDR1 SGHDT, CDR2 YYEEEE. The ends were cut back, 4 bases at V and 1 base at J, with 11 bases in the middle. The CDR3 DNA reads as TGTGCCAGCAGCCGCGGCACCTCGAACACTGAAGCTTTCTTT. It encodes CASSRGTSNTEAFF.

This clone was seen more than once but under ten times. The V and J genes are TRBV19 and TRBJ1-2, with D possibly being TRBD1 (5 bases). This CDR3 has 13 amino acids. The germline CDR1 and CDR2 sequences are LNHDA and SQIVND (reference sequence). V dropped 5 bases and J dropped 1 base, with 8 bases sitting between them. The DNA for the CDR3 is TGTGCCAGTAGTTCGGGGGGTAACTATGGCTACACCTTC. This codes for CASSSGGNYGYTF.

This clone was counted only a few times. The V and J genes are TRBV19 and TRBJ2-2; 7 positions agree with TRBD2. Germline trimming cut 10 bases from V and 1 base from J; bases unmatched to any gene: 9. The germline gives CDR1 LNHDA, CDR2 SQIVND (reference sequence). This CDR3 contains 15 residues. The CDR3 DNA is TGTGCCACCCAAGGGAGGGCTCGGAACACCGGGGAGCTGTTTTTT. Encoded protein: CATQGRARNTGELFF.

The chain uses TRBV11-2 and TRBJ1-1; TRBD1 might be the D (6 bases). V shed 2 bases and J shed 5 bases, with 9 bases lying between them. Germline V lookup: CDR1 SGHAT, CDR2 FQNNGV. CDR3 size: 13 residues. In DNA, the CDR3 is TGTGCCAGCAGCTTAAACAGGGCGACTGAAGCTTTCTTT. This sequence encodes CASSLNRATEAFF.

The genes are TRBV27 and TRBJ2-1; 11 nucleotides line up with TRBD2. V gave up 2 bases and J gave up 7 bases; unmatched junction bases: 10. This CDR3 comprises 17 residues. Germline V CDR1 and CDR2: MNHEY, SMNVEV (reference sequence). As DNA, the CDR3 is TGTGCCAGCAGTTTAAGCATGCTAGCGGGAGGTAGGAATGAGCAGTTCTTC. Translating it yields CASSLSMLAGGRNEQFF.

The rearrangement joins TRBV5-1 to TRBJ2-2; D perhaps matches TRBD2 (5 bases). The germline V gene has CDR1 SGHRS and CDR2 YFSETQ. V gave up 0 bases and J gave up 6 bases, with 9 bases separating them. The CDR3 is made up of 14 amino acids. The CDR3 reads CASSLGRNAGELFF. Here the CDR3 DNA reads TGCGCCAGCAGCTTGGGGAGGAATGCCGGGGAGCTGTTTTTT.

V is TRBV6-5 and J is TRBJ1-1; D call uncertain. This CDR3 contains 12 residues. Germline CDR1 reads MNHEY; CDR2 reads SVGAGI. With 6 bases removed from V and 6 bases from J, the gap between germline ends came to 11 bases. CDR3 sequence (DNA): TGTGCCAGCAGAAGGAGCGGCCCTGAAGCTTTCTTT. Translation gives CASRRSGPEAFF.

The chain uses TRBV27 and TRBJ1-2, with D unclear. CDR1 MNHEY and CDR2 SMNVEV come from the germline V gene (reference sequence). V was shortened by 6 bases and J by 2 bases, with 10 bases between the two germline ends. CDR3 length: 13 amino acids. CDR3 loop: CASSQTLNYGYTF. The CDR3 DNA follows: TGTGCCAGCAGCCAGACACTGAACTATGGCTACACCTTC.

The rearrangement uses TRBV19 and TRBJ1-4, with unresolved D. The CDR3 has 15 amino acids. Germline V gene lookup returns CDR1 LNHDA and CDR2 SQIVND (reference sequence). V was trimmed by 10 bases and J by 0 bases, leaving 15 bases between them. CDR3: CATRNTAATNEKLFF. The CDR3 region has the DNA TGTGCCACACGGAATACAGCTGCAACTAATGAAAAACTGTTTTTT.

CDR3 loop: CASSRGRGDTEAFF. The CDR3, as DNA: TGTGCCAGCAGTCGAGGGAGGGGCGACACTGAAGCTTTCTTT. The chain has TRBV2 and TRBJ1-1; D is possibly TRBD1 (5 bases). Germline V gene lookup returns CDR1 SNHLY and CDR2 FYNNEI. Deletions cut 5 bases from V and 3 bases from J, with 13 bases between. The CDR3 is 14 residues long.

V gene TRBV9 combines with J gene TRBJ2-3, with 11 bases aligning to TRBD2. This CDR3 is 19 amino acids long. Trimming removed 0 bases from V and 4 bases from J; junction bases left unmatched: 13. Germline CDR1 reads SGDLS; CDR2 reads YYNGEE. CDR3 DNA sequence: TGTGCCAGCAGCGTAGACCAGACCTTAGCGGGAGGGCCGGCAGATACGCAGTATTTT. Its protein is CASSVDQTLAGGPADTQYF.

The V gene is TRBV7-2, the J gene TRBJ2-3; TRBD2 matches 11 bases. The CDR3 runs 14 residues. Trimming cost V 1 base and J 14 bases; bases outside gene matches: 8. Germline CDR1 reads SGHTA; CDR2 reads FQGNSA. Here the CDR3 reads CASSLGSSGGAMYF. In nucleotides, the CDR3 is TGTGCCAGCAGCTTAGGTAGTAGCGGGGGGGCCATGTATTTT.

The chain is built from TRBV27 and TRBJ1-2; weak D call: TRBD1 (5 bases). V lost 4 bases to trimming and J lost 0 bases, with 12 bases between them. CDR3 length: 15 amino acids. In germline, CDR1 is MNHEY, CDR2 SMNVEV (reference sequence). The CDR3 DNA reads as TGTGCCAGCAGTTCACTTGACAGAACTAACTATGGCTACACCTTC. This gives the protein CASSSLDRTNYGYTF.

The count of this clone is one. The V call is TRBV6-2 or TRBV6-3, the J call TRBJ2-7, with TRBD2 identical over 13 bases. J was trimmed by 4 bases and V by 4 bases; bases with no gene match: 7. This CDR3 has 16 residues. Germline V gives CDR1 MNHEY, CDR2 SVGEGT. CDR3 in amino acids: CASSSPGTSGTYEQYF. CDR3 in DNA: TGTGCCAGCAGTTCACCCGGGACTAGCGGGACGTACGAGCAGTACTTC.

The chain links TRBV7-2 to TRBJ2-7, with 9 bases fitting TRBD2. The CDR3 totals 16 residues. Germline CDR1 SGHTA, CDR2 FQGNSA. V lost 0 bases, J lost 2 bases, and 5 bases stayed unmatched. The CDR3 DNA is TGTGCCAGCAGCTTAGCGGCTAGCGGGGCACCCTACGAGCAGTACTTC. Its protein is CASSLAASGAPYEQYF.

The gene calls are TRBV6-5 and TRBJ1-4; D uncertain. CDR3 size: 14 residues. Trimming took 8 bases from V and 0 from J, leaving 10 bases between them. Germline loops: CDR1 MNHEY, CDR2 SVGAGI. The CDR3 sequence: CASLSPATNEKLFF. CDR3 nucleotide sequence: TGTGCCAGCCTCTCCCCCGCAACTAATGAAAAACTGTTTTTT.